This T cell receptor (beta chain) was captured in a study of technical replicates of blood from a handful of donors. TCRdb's table, derived via immunoSEQ multiplex PCR, lists solely in-frame clones and lacks some. This sample carries fewer than 15,000 clones, about 94% of them seen once, and the ten largest clones take roughly 7%. CDR1 and CDR2 from the germline V gene are LNHNV and YYDKDF (reference sequence). Deletions cut 0 bases from V and 6 bases from J, with 18 bases between. The CDR3 is 17 residues long. Sequenced material: PBMCs. The receptor's source is a human donor in good health. The V gene is TRBV15, the J gene TRBJ1-5; possible D gene TRBD1, 5 bases. The CDR3 nucleotides read TGTGCCACCAGCAGAGATGATTTGGCGGGAAGGGGTCAGCCCCAGCATTTT. Protein sequence: CATSRDDLAGRGQPQHF. Drawing the rest from reference TRBV15 and TRBJ1-5, the complete variable domain is DAMVIQNPRYQVTQFGKPVTLSCSQTLNHNVMYWYQQKSSQAPKLLFHYYDKDFNNEADTPDNFQSRRPNTSFCFLDIRSPGLGDTAMYLCATSRDDLAGRGQPQHFGDGTRLSIL.